The 18 T cell receptor beta chains below were found in one sample sequenced in a study of metastatic and nonmetastatic thyroid tumors. TCRdb called clones again from the PCR reads with MiXCR. Of roughly 40,000 clones in the sample, around 16% were seen once. None of the patients had undergone any treatment ahead of thyroid surgery. The sequenced sample was tumor tissue. These TCRs come from a female donor with papillary thyroid cancer or a benign thyroid nodule (not recorded which). Some clones in this sample may be carry-over from other donors' samples.

This CDR3 reads CSARTPLGNNEQFF. The CDR3 nucleotides are TGCAGTGCAAGGACCCCATTAGGGAACAATGAGCAGTTCTTC. The chain links TRBV20-1 to TRBJ2-1, with unresolved D. The CDR3 loop spans 14 amino acids. V was trimmed by 6 bases and J by 5 bases, leaving 17 bases between them. Germline V gene lookup returns CDR1 DFQATT and CDR2 SNEGSKA (reference sequence).

With respect to this clone: This may come from a read error, since a much larger clone is one base off. The rearrangement joins TRBV5-6 to TRBJ2-5; D may match TRBD1 or TRBD2 (6 bases each). Germline CDR1 is SGHDT and CDR2 is YYEEEE. The CDR3 runs to 15 residues. CDR3 residues: CASSSWTAGGETQHF. For the CDR3, the DNA is TGTGCCAGCAGCTCGTGGACGGCCGGGGGCGAGACCCAGCACTTC.

The chain combines TRBV28 with TRBJ2-2; TRBD2 is a possible D gene (6 bases). This CDR3 has 16 amino acids. The germline V gene has CDR1 MDHEN and CDR2 SYDVKM. V shed 8 bases and J shed 6 bases, with 22 bases lying between them. CDR3 in amino acids: CASGSPIGRGPGELFF. CDR3 bases: TGTGCCAGCGGTTCCCCCATCGGGAGAGGGCCCGGGGAGCTGTTTTTT. Filled out from reference TRBV28 and TRBJ2-2, the complete variable domain reads DVKVTQSSRYLVKRTGEKVFLECVQDMDHENMFWYRQDPGLGLRLIYFSYDVKMKEKGDIPEGYSVSREKKERFSLILESASTNQTSMYLCASGSPIGRGPGELFFGEGSRLTVL.

This chain links TRBV20-1 with TRBJ2-7; weak D call: TRBD2 (6 bases). This CDR3 has 17 residues. V shed 0 bases and J shed 5 bases, with 23 bases lying between them. Germline V gene lookup returns CDR1 DFQATT and CDR2 SNEGSKA (reference sequence). The DNA for the CDR3 is TGCAGTGCTAGAGAAGGGCGGGTAGCGGTGAAGGTAGACGAGCAGTACTTC. This translates into CSAREGRVAVKVDEQYF.

This clone was detected many times. The chain is built from TRBV20-1 and TRBJ2-1, with 7 bases that match TRBD2. Losses at the gene ends were 6 bases for V and 5 bases for J; bases not matched to a gene: 13. CDR3 size: 15 residues. Germline V gives CDR1 DFQATT, CDR2 SNEGSKA (reference sequence). The CDR3 reads CSATPRAGLHNEQFF. CDR3 DNA sequence: TGCAGTGCCACCCCCCGAGCGGGGCTCCACAATGAGCAGTTCTTC.

This clone was observed at least ten times. The chain employs TRBV7-9 and TRBJ2-1; 12 bases are shared with TRBD2. The CDR3 runs 14 residues. V was clipped by 5 bases and J by 7 bases; unmatched bases: 3. Germline CDR1 is SEHNR and CDR2 is FQNEAQ (reference sequence). In DNA form, the CDR3 reads TGTGCCAGCAGCCCGACTAGCGGGAGAAATGAGCAGTTCTTC. It codes for CASSPTSGRNEQFF.

This clone occurred once. The rearrangement links TRBV11-2 to TRBJ2-1, with 10 bases lining up with TRBD2. In germline, CDR1 is SGHAT, CDR2 FQNNGV. The junction had 3 bases not matched to a gene; V was cut back by 4 bases and J by 0 bases. The length of the CDR3 is 16 residues. The CDR3 here is CASSSSSGSSYNEQFF. Here the CDR3 DNA reads TGTGCCAGCAGCTCGTCTAGCGGGAGCTCCTACAATGAGCAGTTCTTC.

This clone was counted many times. The V call is TRBV19, the J call TRBJ2-1, with 9 bases aligning to TRBD2. CDR1 is LNHDA, CDR2 SQIVND, per germline (reference sequence). Trimming at V came to 10 bases and at J to 4 bases, leaving 8 bases not matched to a gene. The CDR3 has 14 amino acids. CDR3 sequence reads: CATRGLAVYNEQFF. The CDR3 coding sequence is TGTGCCACCAGGGGACTAGCTGTTTACAATGAGCAGTTCTTC.

The table lists this clone with many counts. CDR3 sequence: CSARELRAGGPVRNQFF. CDR3 DNA sequence: TGCAGTGCTAGAGAACTTCGAGCGGGAGGGCCAGTCCGGAACCAGTTCTTC. This chain uses TRBV20-1 with TRBJ2-1, with 10 bases matching TRBD2. J lost 13 bases, V lost 0 bases, and 18 bases had no gene match. The CDR3 totals 17 residues. The germline V gene encodes CDR1 DFQATT and CDR2 SNEGSKA (reference sequence).

This clone was found a few times. One end of the junction fails to match germline, which may point to a read error. This chain connects TRBV6-6 to TRBJ2-1; 7 bases are a match to TRBD2. The CDR3 is 15 residues long. Germline CDR1 reads MNHNY; CDR2 reads SVGAGI (reference sequence). This chain's CDR3 is CAISYSGEGCNEQFF. The CDR3 DNA reads as TGTGCCATCAGTTATTCGGGGGAGGGTTGTAATGAGCAGTTCTTC.

This clone was found many times. V and J are TRBV10-3 and TRBJ1-5, with 9 bases fitting TRBD1. This CDR3 contains 14 residues. V lost 10 bases, J lost 3 bases, and 7 bases stayed unmatched. The germline gives CDR1 ENHRY, CDR2 SYGVKD. The CDR3 protein is CASAQGADNQPQHF. The CDR3 DNA reads as TGTGCCAGCGCACAGGGGGCGGACAATCAGCCCCAGCATTTT.

This clone showed up many times. With a much larger clone just one base away, this may be a read error. The rearrangement uses TRBV19 and TRBJ1-5; D may be TRBD1 (5 bases). Trimming pared 6 bases from V and 9 bases from J, leaving 12 bases between. Germline loops: CDR1 LNHDA, CDR2 SQIVND (reference sequence). This CDR3 region has 12 residues. CDR3 region: CASSDVGLPQHF. CDR3 nucleotides: TGTGCCAGTAGCGACGTGGGGCTGCCCCAGCATTTT.

This clone was seen at least ten times. The V gene is TRBV10-2, the J gene TRBJ1-2; D is undetermined. The ends were cut back, 0 bases at V and 3 bases at J, with 5 bases in the middle. Germline assignment: CDR1 WSHSY and CDR2 SAAADI. The CDR3 is 13 residues long. The CDR3 sequence: CASSESEYYGYTF. The CDR3 nucleotides read TGCGCCAGCAGTGAGTCTGAGTACTATGGCTACACCTTC.

At least ten counts were recorded for this clone. The V and J genes are TRBV11-2 and TRBJ2-1, with 7 bases aligning to TRBD1. The V gene end was trimmed by 5 bases and the J gene end by 5 bases; junction bases not matched to a gene: 6. This CDR3 is 14 amino acids long. Germline CDR1 is SGHAT and CDR2 is FQNNGV. The CDR3 DNA reads TGTGCCAGCAGCCCACTGACAGGGAACAATGAGCAGTTCTTC. The encoded protein is CASSPLTGNNEQFF.

This clone was seen ten or more times. This rearrangement joins TRBV28 to TRBJ1-5; D remains ambiguous. Trimming took 3 bases from V and 6 from J, leaving 6 bases between them. The CDR3 contains 12 residues. Germline V CDR1 and CDR2: MDHEN, SYDVKM. This CDR3 reads CASSLYSQPQHF. CDR3 DNA sequence: TGTGCCAGCAGTTTGTACAGTCAGCCCCAGCATTTT.

There are many counts of this clone. The rearrangement links TRBV20-1 to TRBJ2-7; 8 nucleotides agree with TRBD2. The CDR3 has 15 residues. CDR1 DFQATT and CDR2 SNEGSKA come from the germline V gene (reference sequence). V was clipped by 1 base and J by 0 bases; unmatched bases: 5. This CDR3 is CSARGSGASSYEQYF. CDR3 nucleotides: TGCAGTGCTAGAGGTAGCGGGGCTAGCTCCTACGAGCAGTACTTC.

This clone has at least ten counts. The gene calls are TRBV10-1 and TRBJ2-1; D assignment may be TRBD1 or TRBD2 (5 bases each). Germline lookup yields CDR1 WNHNN and CDR2 SYGVQD (reference sequence). The V end lost 5 bases, the J end lost 10 bases, and 12 bases lay between the germline ends. This CDR3 has 12 amino acids. This CDR3 is CASSLRDGEQFF. The CDR3 bases are TGCGCCAGCAGTCTCCGGGACGGAGAGCAGTTCTTC.

This clone has a handful of counts. The chain couples TRBV27 to TRBJ1-5; no firm D call. V was clipped by 6 bases and J by 0 bases, with 12 bases between them. The CDR3 is made up of 15 amino acids. Germline-derived CDR1 and CDR2 are MNHEY and SMNVEV (reference sequence). In DNA, the CDR3 is TGTGCCAGCAGACGCGGGGTATATAGCAATCAGCCCCAGCATTTT. Amino acids: CASRRGVYSNQPQHF.